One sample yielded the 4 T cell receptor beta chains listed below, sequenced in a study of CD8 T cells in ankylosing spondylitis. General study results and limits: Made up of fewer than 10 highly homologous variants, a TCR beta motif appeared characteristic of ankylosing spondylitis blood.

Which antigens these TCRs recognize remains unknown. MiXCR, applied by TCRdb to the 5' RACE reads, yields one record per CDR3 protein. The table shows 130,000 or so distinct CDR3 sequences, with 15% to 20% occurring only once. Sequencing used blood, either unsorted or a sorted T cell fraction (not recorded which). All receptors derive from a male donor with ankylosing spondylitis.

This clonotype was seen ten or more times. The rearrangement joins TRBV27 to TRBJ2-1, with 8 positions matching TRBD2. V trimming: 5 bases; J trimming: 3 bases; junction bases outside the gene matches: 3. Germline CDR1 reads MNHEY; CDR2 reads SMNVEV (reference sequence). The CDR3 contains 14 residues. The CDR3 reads CASSRLASYNEQFF. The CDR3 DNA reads TGTGCCAGCAGTCGACTAGCGAGCTACAATGAGCAGTTCTTC.

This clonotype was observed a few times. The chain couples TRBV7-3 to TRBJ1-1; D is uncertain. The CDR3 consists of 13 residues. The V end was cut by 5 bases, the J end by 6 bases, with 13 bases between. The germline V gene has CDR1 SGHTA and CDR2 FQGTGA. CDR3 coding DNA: TGTGCCAGCAGCCGAGAACCGATGGCTGAAGCTTTCTTT. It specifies CASSREPMAEAFF.

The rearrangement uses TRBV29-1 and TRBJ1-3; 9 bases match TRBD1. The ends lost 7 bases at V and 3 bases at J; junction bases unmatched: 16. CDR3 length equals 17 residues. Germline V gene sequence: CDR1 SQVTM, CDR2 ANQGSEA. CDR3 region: CSALTARDRDRGNTIYF. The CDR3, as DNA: TGCAGCGCCCTCACGGCCCGGGACAGGGATCGTGGAAACACCATATATTTT.

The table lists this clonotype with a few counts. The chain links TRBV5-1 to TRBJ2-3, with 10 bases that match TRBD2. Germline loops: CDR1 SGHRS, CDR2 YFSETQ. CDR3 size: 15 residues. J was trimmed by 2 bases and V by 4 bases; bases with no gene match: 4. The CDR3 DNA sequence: TGCGCCAGCAGCCGTGGACTAGCGGACACAGATACGCAGTATTTT. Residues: CASSRGLADTDTQYF. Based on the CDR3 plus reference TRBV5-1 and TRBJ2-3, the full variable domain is KAGVTQTPRYLIKTRGQQVTLSCSPISGHRSVSWYQQTPGQGLQFLFEYFSETQRNKGNFPGRFSGRQFSNSRSEMNVSTLELGDSALYLCASSRGLADTDTQYFGPGTRLTVL.